The source of this T cell receptor beta chain is a study of shared clonotypes between healthy human individuals. Background on the study: A couple of women and a few men aged 18 to 49 made up the donors.

Germline values: CDR1 SGDLS, CDR2 YYNGEE. The V end lost 3 bases, the J end lost 1 base, and 20 bases lay between the germline ends. There are 18 residues in the CDR3. This clone has just one count. Its antigen is currently unknown. Overall study findings and caveats: Generation probabilities were higher for clonotypes shared across all four sorted-subset donors than for unshared ones. Researchers found naive subsets generally carried larger estimated richness than memory subsets.

In the original processing: There were no quality scores in the junction-only immunoSEQ sequences, so filtering differed. The table came from immunoSEQ multiplex PCR; TCRdb's copy has only in-frame clones and leaves some out. The V and J calls and clone size are taken from that table; D and trimming were inferred from the DNA. There are some 2,400,000 clones in the sample; approximately 94% occur only once, and roughly 0.13% lies in the top ten. The chain combines TRBV9 with TRBJ1-5; D might be TRBD1 (6 bases). Input material: naive CD4+ T cells sorted from blood. Indicated subset: CD45RA+ positively selected. The TCR comes from a man younger than 35 in good health. This chain's CDR3 is CASSDRDNAPRSNQPQHF. The CDR3 DNA reads TGTGCCAGCAGCGACCGGGACAACGCTCCTAGGAGCAATCAGCCCCAGCATTTT.